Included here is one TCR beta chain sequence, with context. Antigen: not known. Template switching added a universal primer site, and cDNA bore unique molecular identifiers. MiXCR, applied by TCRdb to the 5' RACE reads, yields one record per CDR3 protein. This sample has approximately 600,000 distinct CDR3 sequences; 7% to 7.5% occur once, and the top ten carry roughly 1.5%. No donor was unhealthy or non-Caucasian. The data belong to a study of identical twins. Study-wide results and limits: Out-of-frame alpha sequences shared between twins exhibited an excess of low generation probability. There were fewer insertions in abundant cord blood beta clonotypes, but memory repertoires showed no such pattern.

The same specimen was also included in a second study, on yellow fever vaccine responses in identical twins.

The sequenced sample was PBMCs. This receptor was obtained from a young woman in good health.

CDR3 nucleotide sequence: TGTGCCAGCAGTGGTATTACAGGGGAAGGTGAAAAACTGTTTTTT. This codes for CASSGITGEGEKLFF. V gene TRBV25-1 combines with J gene TRBJ1-4, with 7 bases fitting TRBD1. Germline-derived CDR1 and CDR2 are MGHDK and SYGVNS. This CDR3 spans 15 amino acids. With V trimmed by 4 bases and J by 7 bases, 9 bases remained unmatched.